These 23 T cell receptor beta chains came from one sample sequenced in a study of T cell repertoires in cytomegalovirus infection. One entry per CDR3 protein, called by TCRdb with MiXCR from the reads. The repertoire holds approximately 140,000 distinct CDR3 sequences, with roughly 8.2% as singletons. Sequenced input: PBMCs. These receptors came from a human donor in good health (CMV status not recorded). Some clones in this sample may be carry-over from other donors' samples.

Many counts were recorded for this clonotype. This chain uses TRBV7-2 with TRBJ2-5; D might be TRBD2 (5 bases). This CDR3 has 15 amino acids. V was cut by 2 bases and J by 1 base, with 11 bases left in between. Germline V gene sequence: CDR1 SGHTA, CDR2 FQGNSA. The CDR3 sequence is CASSLLGRGQETQYF. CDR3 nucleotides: TGTGCCAGCAGCTTACTTGGCCGGGGCCAAGAGACCCAGTACTTC.

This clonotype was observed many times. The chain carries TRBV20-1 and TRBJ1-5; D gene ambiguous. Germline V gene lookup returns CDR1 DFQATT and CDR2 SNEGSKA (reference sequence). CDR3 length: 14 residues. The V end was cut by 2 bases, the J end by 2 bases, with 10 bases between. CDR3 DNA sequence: TGCAGTGCTAGATATGGGGAGGGCAATCAGCCCCAGCATTTT. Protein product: CSARYGEGNQPQHF.

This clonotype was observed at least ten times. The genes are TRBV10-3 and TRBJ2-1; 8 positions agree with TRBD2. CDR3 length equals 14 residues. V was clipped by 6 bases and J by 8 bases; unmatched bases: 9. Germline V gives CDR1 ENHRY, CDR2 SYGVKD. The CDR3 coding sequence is TGTGCCATCAGCATAGCGGGAAAGGGCGATGAGCAGTTCTTC. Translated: CAISIAGKGDEQFF.

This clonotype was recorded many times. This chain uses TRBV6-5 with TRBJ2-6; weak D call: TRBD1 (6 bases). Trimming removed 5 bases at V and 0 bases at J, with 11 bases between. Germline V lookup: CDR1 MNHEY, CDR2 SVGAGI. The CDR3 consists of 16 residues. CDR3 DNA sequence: TGTGCCAGCAGTCCGGACAGTTTCTCTGGGGCCAACGTCCTGACTTTC. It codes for CASSPDSFSGANVLTF.

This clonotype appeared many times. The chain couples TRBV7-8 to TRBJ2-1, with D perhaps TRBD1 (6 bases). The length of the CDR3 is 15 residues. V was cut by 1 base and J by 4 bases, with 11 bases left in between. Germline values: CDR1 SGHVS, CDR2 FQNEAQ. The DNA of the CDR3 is TGTGCCAGCAGCTTAGGGACAGCGGCTTACAATGAGCAGTTCTTC. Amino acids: CASSLGTAAYNEQFF.

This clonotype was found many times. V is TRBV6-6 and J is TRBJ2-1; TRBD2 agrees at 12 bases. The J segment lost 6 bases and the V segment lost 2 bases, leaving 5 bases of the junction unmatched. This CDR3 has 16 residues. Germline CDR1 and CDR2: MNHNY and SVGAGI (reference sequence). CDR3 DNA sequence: TGTGCCAGCAGTTACCCCACTAGCGGGGGGCTCAATGAGCAGTTCTTC. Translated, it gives CASSYPTSGGLNEQFF.

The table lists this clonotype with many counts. As DNA, the CDR3 is TGTGCCAGCAGCCGGGACACCGTACGCTACGAGCAGTACTTC. It is translated as CASSRDTVRYEQYF. This rearrangement joins TRBV7-9 to TRBJ2-7; D might be TRBD1 (6 bases). The germline gives CDR1 SEHNR, CDR2 FQNEAQ (reference sequence). Trimming pared 5 bases from V and 3 bases from J, leaving 14 bases between. This CDR3 comprises 14 residues.

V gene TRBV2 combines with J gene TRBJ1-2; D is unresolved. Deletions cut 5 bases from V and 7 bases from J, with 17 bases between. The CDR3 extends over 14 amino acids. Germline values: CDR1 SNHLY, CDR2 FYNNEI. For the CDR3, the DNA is TGTGCCAGCAGTTTGGACGGACTCCCTATTGGCTACACCTTC. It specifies CASSLDGLPIGYTF.

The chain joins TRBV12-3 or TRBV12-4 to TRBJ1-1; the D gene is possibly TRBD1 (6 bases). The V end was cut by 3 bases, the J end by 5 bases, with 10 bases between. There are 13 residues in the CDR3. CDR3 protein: CASSFSQGTEAFF. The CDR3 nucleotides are TGTGCCAGCAGTTTTTCCCAGGGGACTGAAGCTTTCTTT.

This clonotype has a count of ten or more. The DNA for the CDR3 is TGTGCCAGCAGCTTAGCAGGGGTGGGTTCACCCCTCCACTTT. This translates into CASSLAGVGSPLHF. The chain combines TRBV7-2 with TRBJ1-6; possible D gene TRBD1, 5 bases. This CDR3 comprises 14 residues. V dropped 0 bases and J dropped 9 bases, with 9 bases sitting between them. CDR1 and CDR2 (germline): SGHTA, FQGNSA. Drawing the rest from reference TRBV7-2 and TRBJ1-6, the complete variable domain is GAGVSQSPSNKVTEKGKDVELRCDPISGHTALYWYRQSLGQGLEFLIYFQGNSAPDKSGLPSDRFSAERTGGSVSTLTIQRTQQEDSAVYLCASSLAGVGSPLHFGNGTRLTVT.

For the CDR3, the DNA is TGTGCCAGCGGGGACAGGGTACAGCCCTACGAGCAGTACTTC. This gives the protein CASGDRVQPYEQYF. This chain joins TRBV2 and TRBJ2-7, with 9 bases identical to TRBD1. The V segment lost 8 bases and the J segment 2 bases; nucleotides outside the gene matches: 7. Germline V CDR1 and CDR2: SNHLY, FYNNEI. This CDR3 region has 14 residues. Filled out from reference TRBV2 and TRBJ2-7, the complete variable domain reads EPEVTQTPSHQVTQMGQEVILRCVPISNHLYFYWYRQILGQKVEFLVSFYNNEISEKSEIFDDQFSVERPDGSNFTLKIRSTKLEDSAMYFCASGDRVQPYEQYFGPGTRLTVT.

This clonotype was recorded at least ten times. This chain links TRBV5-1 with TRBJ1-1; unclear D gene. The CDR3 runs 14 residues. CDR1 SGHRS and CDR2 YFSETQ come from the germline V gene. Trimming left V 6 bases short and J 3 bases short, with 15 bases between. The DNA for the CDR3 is TGCGCCAGCACCTTCACACCTCGGGACACTGAAGCTTTCTTT. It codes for CASTFTPRDTEAFF.

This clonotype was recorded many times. CDR3 sequence reads: CASSLKGGNTEAFF. Written as DNA, the CDR3 is TGTGCCAGCAGCTTAAAGGGGGGGAACACTGAAGCTTTCTTT. The rearrangement uses TRBV7-2 and TRBJ1-1, with D maybe TRBD1 (6 bases). V lost 2 bases and J lost 1, with 8 bases in between. Germline CDR1 SGHTA, CDR2 FQGNSA. The CDR3 is 14 residues long.

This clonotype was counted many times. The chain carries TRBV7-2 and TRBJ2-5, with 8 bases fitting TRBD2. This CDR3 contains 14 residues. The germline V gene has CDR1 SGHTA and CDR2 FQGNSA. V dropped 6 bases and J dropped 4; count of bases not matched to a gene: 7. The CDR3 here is CASRTGGGLETQYF. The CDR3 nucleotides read TGTGCCAGCAGGACGGGGGGGGGCTTAGAGACCCAGTACTTC.

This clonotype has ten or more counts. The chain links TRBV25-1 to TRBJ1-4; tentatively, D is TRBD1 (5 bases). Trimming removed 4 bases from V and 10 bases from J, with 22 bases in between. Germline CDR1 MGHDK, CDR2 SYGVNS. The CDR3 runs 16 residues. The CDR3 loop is CASSGAGGGYGAKLFF. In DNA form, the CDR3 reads TGTGCCAGCAGTGGGGCTGGAGGCGGGTATGGGGCAAAACTGTTTTTT.

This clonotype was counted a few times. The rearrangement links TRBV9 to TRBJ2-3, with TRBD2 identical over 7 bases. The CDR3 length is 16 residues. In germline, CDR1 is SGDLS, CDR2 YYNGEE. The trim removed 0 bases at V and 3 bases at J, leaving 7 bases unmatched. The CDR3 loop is CASSVARTGGTDTQYF. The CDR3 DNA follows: TGTGCCAGCAGCGTAGCAAGAACGGGGGGTACAGATACGCAGTATTTT.

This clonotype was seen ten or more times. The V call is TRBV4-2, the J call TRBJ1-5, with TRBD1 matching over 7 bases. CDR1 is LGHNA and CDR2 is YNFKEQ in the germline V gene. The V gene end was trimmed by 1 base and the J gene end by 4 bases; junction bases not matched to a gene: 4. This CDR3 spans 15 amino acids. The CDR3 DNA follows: TGTGCCAGCAGCCAAGGTGACAGGGCAAATCAGCCCCAGCATTTT. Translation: CASSQGDRANQPQHF.

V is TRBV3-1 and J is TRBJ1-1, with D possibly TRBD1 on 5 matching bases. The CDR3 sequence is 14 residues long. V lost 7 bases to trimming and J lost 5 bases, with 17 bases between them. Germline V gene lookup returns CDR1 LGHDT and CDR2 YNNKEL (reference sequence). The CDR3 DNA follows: TGTGCCAGCACCCTCGGGGCCGCAATAACTGAAGCTTTCTTT. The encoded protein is CASTLGAAITEAFF.

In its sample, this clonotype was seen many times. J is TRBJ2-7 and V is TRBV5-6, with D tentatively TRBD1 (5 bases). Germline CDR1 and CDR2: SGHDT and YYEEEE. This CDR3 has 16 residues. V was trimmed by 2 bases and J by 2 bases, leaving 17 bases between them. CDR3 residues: CASSLTGGRSTYEQYF. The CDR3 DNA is TGTGCCAGCAGCTTAACAGGTGGCAGGTCAACCTACGAGCAGTACTTC.

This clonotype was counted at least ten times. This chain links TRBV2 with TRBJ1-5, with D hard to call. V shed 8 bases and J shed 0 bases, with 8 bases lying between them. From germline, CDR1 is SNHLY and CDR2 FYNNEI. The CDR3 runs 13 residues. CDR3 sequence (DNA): TGTGCCAGCCGGGCAGATAGCAATCAGCCCCAGCATTTT. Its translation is CASRADSNQPQHF.

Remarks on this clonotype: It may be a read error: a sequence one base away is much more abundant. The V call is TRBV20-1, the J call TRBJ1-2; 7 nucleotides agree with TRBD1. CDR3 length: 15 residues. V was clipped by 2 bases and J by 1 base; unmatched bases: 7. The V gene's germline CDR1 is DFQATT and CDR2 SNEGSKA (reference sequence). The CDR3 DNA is TGCAGTGCTAGAAACCAGGGACAGCTTAACTATGGCTACACCTTC. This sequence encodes CSARNQGQLNYGYTF.

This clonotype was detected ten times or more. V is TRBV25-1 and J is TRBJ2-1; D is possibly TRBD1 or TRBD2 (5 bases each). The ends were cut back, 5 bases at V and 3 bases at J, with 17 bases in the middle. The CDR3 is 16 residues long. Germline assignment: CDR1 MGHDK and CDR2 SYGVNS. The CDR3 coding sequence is TGTGCCAGCAGTAGCTCGGGACCACCCTACTACAATGAGCAGTTCTTC. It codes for CASSSSGPPYYNEQFF.

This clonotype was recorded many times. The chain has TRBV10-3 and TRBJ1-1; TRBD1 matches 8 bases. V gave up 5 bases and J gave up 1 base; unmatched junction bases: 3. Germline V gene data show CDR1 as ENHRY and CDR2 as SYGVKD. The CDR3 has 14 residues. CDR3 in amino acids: CAISSTGENTEAFF. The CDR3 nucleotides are TGTGCCATCAGTTCGACAGGGGAGAACACTGAAGCTTTCTTT.